The 5 T cell receptor beta chains in this list originate from one sample, sequenced in a study of blood T cell repertoires in COVID-19. Profiled with immunoSEQ multiplex PCR; TCRdb holds only in-frame clones, not every one. Of approximately 300,000 clones in the sample, 75% to 90% are singletons; the top ten hold approximately 2.2%. The source material was peripheral blood. These receptor sequences come from a man between 18 and 35 years old with active or convalescent COVID-19.

The genes are TRBV6-5 and TRBJ1-2; 8 bases fit TRBD1. The CDR3 has 14 residues. CDR1 is MNHEY and CDR2 is SVGAGI in the germline V gene. Trimming took 10 bases from V and 0 from J; bases not matched to a gene: 7. The CDR3 DNA is TGTGCCACCTTCCAGGGGGCATCTAACTATGGCTACACCTTC. Translated: CATFQGASNYGYTF.

The chain joins TRBV18 to TRBJ1-2, with D uncertain. The ends were cut back, 3 bases at V and 8 bases at J, with 16 bases in the middle. The CDR3 has 14 amino acids. Germline CDR1 reads KGHSH; CDR2 reads LQKENI. The CDR3 coding sequence is TGTGCCAGCTCACCCCTCGGGAGGGTTCGAGGCTACACCTTC. Translating gives CASSPLGRVRGYTF.

J is TRBJ2-7 and V is TRBV5-4; D perhaps matches TRBD2 (6 bases). The V end lost 4 bases, the J end lost 3 bases, and 20 bases lay between the germline ends. CDR3 size: 16 residues. The germline gives CDR1 SGHNT, CDR2 YYREEE (reference sequence). Here the CDR3 DNA reads TGTGCCAGCAGCCCAGGAACGGGACTGATGAACTACGAGCAGTACTTC. It codes for CASSPGTGLMNYEQYF.

This sequence joins TRBV20-1 and TRBJ1-5; D gene unclear. This CDR3 region has 13 residues. CDR1 DFQATT and CDR2 SNEGSKA come from the germline V gene (reference sequence). Trimming shortened V by 3 bases and J by 3 bases, and 9 bases separated the two germline ends. CDR3 bases: TGCAGTGCTAGTGGGGAGCCCAATCAGCCCCAGCATTTT. As protein: CSASGEPNQPQHF.

The V and J genes are TRBV6-2 or TRBV6-3 and TRBJ2-1, with 10 nucleotides matching TRBD2. The CDR3 length is 16 residues. The J segment lost 4 bases and the V segment lost 6 bases, leaving 9 bases of the junction unmatched. Germline lookup yields CDR1 MNHEY and CDR2 SVGEGT. The CDR3 sequence is CASSPRLAGTYNEQFF. Here the CDR3 DNA reads TGTGCCAGCAGCCCGAGACTAGCGGGCACTTACAATGAGCAGTTCTTC.